The 7 T cell receptor beta chains in this list originate from one sample, sequenced in a study of T-cell reconstitution after alpha-beta-depleted transplantation in children (dated by TCRdb to 2016 to 2017). Library preparation used PCR. The sequencer listed for this sample is Illumina HiSeq 2500. TCR library preparation used molecular barcoding, with unique molecular identifiers applied to normalize quantification of the TCRbeta repertoire. Using fastp trimming at Q25 and MiXCR clonotype assembly, TCRdb reanalyzed the public sequencing data and kept in-frame beta chains. One record per CDR3 amino acid sequence lists the most common genes and DNA. In all, the sample holds 80,000 to 95,000 distinct CDR3 sequences, and roughly 8% of those were seen once. Of the sample, just under 7% falls within the top ten clones. The specimen comprised PBMCs from the stem cell graft donor, sampled from the stem cell graft. The origin of the receptors is a human donor who donated a stem cell graft to a child with congenital amegakaryocytic thrombocytopenia.

This clonotype came up many times. This rearrangement joins TRBV6-5 to TRBJ1-4; weak D call: TRBD1 (5 bases). V shed 6 bases and J shed 7 bases, with 18 bases lying between them. Looked up from germline, CDR1 is MNHEY and CDR2 is SVGAGI. This CDR3 has 15 residues. This chain's CDR3 is CASSPTGGLSEKLFF. In nucleotides, the CDR3 is TGTGCCAGCAGCCCTACAGGCGGGCTGAGTGAAAAACTGTTTTTT.

This clonotype has ten or more counts. The rearrangement uses TRBV5-4 and TRBJ2-5, with 9 bases identical to TRBD1. The CDR3 sequence is 15 residues long. Germline loops: CDR1 SGHNT, CDR2 YYREEE (reference sequence). V dropped 0 bases and J dropped 6; count of bases not matched to a gene: 6. CDR3 nucleotide sequence: TGTGCCAGCAGCTTGGACTCCGGGACAGGGAAGACCCAGTACTTC. Residues: CASSLDSGTGKTQYF.

This clonotype was detected many times. The gene calls are TRBV12-3 or TRBV12-4 and TRBJ2-7; either TRBD1 or TRBD2 may supply D (5 bases each). CDR3 length equals 14 residues. The V end lost 6 bases, the J end lost 3 bases, and 15 bases lay between the germline ends. CDR3 sequence reads: CASRRTGTNYEQYF. For the CDR3, the DNA is TGTGCCAGCAGACGAACCGGGACCAACTACGAGCAGTACTTC.

Regarding this clonotype: A read error is possible here, since a much larger clone lies one base away. The chain recombines TRBV12-3 or TRBV12-4 with TRBJ1-2, with a possible D match to TRBD1 (5 bases). The CDR3 contains 13 residues. Trimming shortened V by 6 bases and J by 8 bases, and 16 bases separated the two germline ends. CDR3: CASRPTSWGGYTF. CDR3 DNA sequence: TGTGCCAGCAGACCAACATCCTGGGGCGGCTACACCTTC.

This clonotype appeared many times. The chain uses TRBV20-1 and TRBJ2-1, with TRBD2 matching 8 bases. The CDR3 has 13 residues. V lost 3 bases and J lost 10; bases outside the gene matches: 8. Germline CDR1 is DFQATT and CDR2 is SNEGSKA (reference sequence). The CDR3 DNA is TGCAGTGCTAGGAAACTAGCGGTAGAGGAGCAGTTCTTC. Its protein product is CSARKLAVEEQFF.

This clonotype appeared many times. The chain joins TRBV10-3 to TRBJ2-3; 7 bases line up with TRBD1. From germline, CDR1 is ENHRY and CDR2 SYGVKD. V shed 7 bases, J shed 0 bases, and the junction held 4 bases outside the gene matches. This CDR3 comprises 14 residues. CDR3: CAIKGAFSTDTQYF. In nucleotides, the CDR3 is TGTGCCATCAAGGGGGCCTTTAGCACAGATACGCAGTATTTT.

The chain has TRBV3-1 and TRBJ2-7; D may be TRBD2 (6 bases). There are 13 residues in the CDR3. Germline V CDR1 and CDR2: LGHDT, YNNKEL (reference sequence). Trimming took off 4 bases at V and 1 base at J, with 8 bases between the two ends. Here the CDR3 reads CASSPRGSYEQYF. CDR3 in DNA: TGTGCCAGCAGCCCTCGGGGGTCCTACGAGCAGTACTTC.